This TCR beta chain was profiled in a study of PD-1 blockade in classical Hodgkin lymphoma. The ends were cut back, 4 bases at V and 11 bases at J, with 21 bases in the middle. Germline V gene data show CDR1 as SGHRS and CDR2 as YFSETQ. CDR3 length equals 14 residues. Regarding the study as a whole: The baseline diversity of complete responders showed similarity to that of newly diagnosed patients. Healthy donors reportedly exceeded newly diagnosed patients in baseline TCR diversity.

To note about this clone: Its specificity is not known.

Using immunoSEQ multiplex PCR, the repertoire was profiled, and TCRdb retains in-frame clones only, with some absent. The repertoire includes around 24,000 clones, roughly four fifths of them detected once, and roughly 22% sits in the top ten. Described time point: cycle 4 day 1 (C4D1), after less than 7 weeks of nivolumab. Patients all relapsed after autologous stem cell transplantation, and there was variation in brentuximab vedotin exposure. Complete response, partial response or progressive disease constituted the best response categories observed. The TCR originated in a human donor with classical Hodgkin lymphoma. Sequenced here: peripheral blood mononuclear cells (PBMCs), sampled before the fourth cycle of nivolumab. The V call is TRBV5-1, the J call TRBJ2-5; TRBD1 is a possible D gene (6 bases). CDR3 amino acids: CASSLQGIYGEQYF. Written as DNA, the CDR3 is TGCGCCAGCAGCCTACAGGGTATCTATGGAGAGCAGTACTTC.